This is a list of T cell receptor beta chains from one sample in a study of T-cell memory formation after mild COVID-19. TCRdb re-analysed the 5' RACE reads in MiXCR, keeping a single row per CDR3 protein. The sample yields 410,000 or so distinct CDR3 sequences, 23% seen once. Input material: PBMCs or a T cell subset sorted from them (not recorded which). Source of these receptors: an adult woman who had mild COVID-19 (a few samples of this study predate the infection). Cell type and time point are not known. The CDR3 runs from the conserved cysteine through the conserved F or W. Fields, in order: D gene, V gene, J gene, clone size, CDR3 DNA, CDR3 protein. D genes are given only for firm matches. Part of the rows lack a size; the others show once, few, many or a class for expanded clones.

>TRBD2|TRBV12-3/TRBV12-4|TRBJ2-3|few
TGTGCCAGCAGTACTAGCGGGGACGGCACAGATACGCAGTATTTT
CASSTSGDGTDTQYF
>TRBD2|TRBV28|TRBJ2-7|few
TGTGCCAGCAGTCAGGCCGGGACTAGCGGAACCCCGAGAAACTACGAGCAGTACTTC
CASSQAGTSGTPRNYEQYF
>.|TRBV9|TRBJ2-5|.
TGTGCCAGCAGCGTAGAATTGTGGGAGACCCAGTACTTC
CASSVELWETQYF
>.|TRBV14|TRBJ1-1|once
TGTGCCAGCAGCCAAGCTCCCGTGGGTTGGGCTTTCTTT
CASSQAPVGWAFF
>TRBD1|TRBV7-2|TRBJ2-1|few
TGTGCCAGCTCCCGGGACAGGGGGCAATCGGGCTACAATGAGCAGTTCTTC
CASSRDRGQSGYNEQFF
>TRBD2|TRBV5-1|TRBJ2-3|few
TGCGCCAGCAGCGATGTCGCGGGGGGCACAGATACGCAGTATTTT
CASSDVAGGTDTQYF
>.|TRBV12-3/TRBV12-4|TRBJ2-5|many
TGTGCCAGCAGTTTAGGAGGGAAGGAGACCCAGTACTTC
CASSLGGKETQYF
>.|TRBV7-2|TRBJ2-7|few
TGTGCCAGCAGCTTACCCGGGGCGAGGGAGCAGTACTTC
CASSLPGAREQYF
>.|TRBV29-1|TRBJ2-1|.
TGCAGCGTTGAAGCCCACTTACCGGGTGAGCAGTTCTTC
CSVEAHLPGEQFF
>.|TRBV12-3/TRBV12-4|TRBJ1-5|few
TGTGCCAGCAGCTCCGGGCCTTATAGCAATCAGCCCCAGCATTTT
CASSSGPYSNQPQHF
>TRBD1|TRBV20-1|TRBJ1-3|.
TGCAGTGCCAAAGACAGGGGGCCCTCTGGAAACACCATATATTTT
CSAKDRGPSGNTIYF
>TRBD1|TRBV18|TRBJ1-5|few
TGTGCCAGCGGGACAGGGGAAGGTTTGAGCGGCAATCAGCCCCAGCATTTT
CASGTGEGLSGNQPQHF
>.|TRBV15|TRBJ1-6|.
TGTGCCACCAGCAGGCAGGGTGGCAATTCACCCCTCCACTTT
CATSRQGGNSPLHF
>.|TRBV20-1|TRBJ1-6|few
TGCAGTGCTAGAGATAAGGCCCTGAGCTCCTATAATTCACCCCTCCACTTT
CSARDKALSSYNSPLHF
>.|TRBV29-1|TRBJ2-7|few
TGCAGCGTTGACGGGGGAGTAGACGAGCAGTACTTC
CSVDGGVDEQYF
>TRBD2|TRBV6-5|TRBJ2-1|few
TGTGCCAGCAGTTACTCACCTAGCGGGGTATTATACAATGAGCAGTTCTTC
CASSYSPSGVLYNEQFF
>TRBD1|TRBV24-1|TRBJ2-7|few
TGTGCCACCAGTGACGATTCAGGGGGACCCTACGAGCAGTACTTC
CATSDDSGGPYEQYF
>TRBD1|TRBV28|TRBJ1-2|few
TGTGCCAGCAGTTTTCGGACAGGGTGGGCCTATGGCTACACCTTC
CASSFRTGWAYGYTF
>.|TRBV12-3/TRBV12-4|TRBJ2-7|few
TGTGCCAGCAGTTCCGGTGGGGCAGGCCTGATCTACGAGCAGTACTTC
CASSSGGAGLIYEQYF
>TRBD1|TRBV2|TRBJ2-7|.
TGTGACAGCAGGGGGACAGGATTTTACGAGCAGTACTTC
CDSRGTGFYEQYF
>.|TRBV5-1|TRBJ1-3|once
TGCGCCAGCAGCTTGGGACAGCCATCTGGAAACACCATATATTTT
CASSLGQPSGNTIYF
>TRBD2|TRBV15|TRBJ2-1|.
TGTGCCACCAGCAGAGTACTAGCGGTTCCTGAGCAGTTCTTC
CATSRVLAVPEQFF
>.|TRBV7-2|TRBJ1-1|.
TGTGCCAGCAGTTATGGACAGACTGAAGCTTTCTTT
CASSYGQTEAFF
>.|TRBV6-1|TRBJ2-2|few
TGTGCCAGCAGTGAAAAGATTAGCGACACCGGGGAGCTGTTTTTT
CASSEKISDTGELFF
>.|TRBV30|TRBJ2-5|once
TGTGCCTGGAGGTCCGGGACAGGCGGACTAGCGTTGCAGACCCAGTACTTC
CAWRSGTGGLALQTQYF
>TRBD2|TRBV7-2|TRBJ2-3|many
TGTGCCAGCAGCTTAGGACTAGCGGGAGGGCCAGGGGATACGCAGTATTTT
CASSLGLAGGPGDTQYF
>.|TRBV7-2|TRBJ2-7|.
TGTGCCAGCAGCTTAGACAGTCCGTCCCCCTACGAGCAGTACTTC
CASSLDSPSPYEQYF
>.|TRBV27|TRBJ1-5|.
TGTGCCAGCAGTTTAACGGGGGCGACTCAGCCCCAGCATTTT
CASSLTGATQPQHF
>.|TRBV24-1|TRBJ2-5|.
TGTGCCACCAGTGATTTCGGGGCAGGGGAAGAGACCCAGTACTTC
CATSDFGAGEETQYF
>TRBD1|TRBV14|TRBJ2-7|few
TGTGCCAGCAGCCAATTCTGGGCAGGGGGCGGCGAGCAGTACTTC
CASSQFWAGGGEQYF
>TRBD1|TRBV6-5|TRBJ1-1|.
TGTGCCAGCAGTCAAATCCGGGACAGGGGCGCAGAAGCTTTCTTT
CASSQIRDRGAEAFF
>.|TRBV20-1|TRBJ2-2|.
TGCAGTGTCATAGCGAGGGTCACCGGGGAGCTGTTTTTT
CSVIARVTGELFF
>.|TRBV6-5|TRBJ1-1|.
TGTGCCAGCAGTTACTCATGGAGCTTCGGTGGGATTACTGAAGCTTTCTTT
CASSYSWSFGGITEAFF
>.|TRBV2|TRBJ2-2|.
TGTGCCACCGGTCGGGGGACAAACACCGGGGAGCTGTTTTTT
CATGRGTNTGELFF
>.|TRBV7-3|TRBJ2-3|many
TGTGCCAGCAGCTTATTTGGGGGCACAGATACGCAGTATTTT
CASSLFGGTDTQYF
>.|TRBV18|TRBJ2-1|few
TGTGCCAGCTCAACTTCCCATGAGCAGTTCTTC
CASSTSHEQFF
>.|TRBV7-9|TRBJ1-1|few
TGTGCCAGCAGCTTTCGGGACAATATGAACACTGAAGCTTTCTTT
CASSFRDNMNTEAFF
>.|TRBV2|TRBJ2-5|.
TGTGCCAGCAGTGAATTGAACTCTGAGACCCAGTACTTC
CASSELNSETQYF
>TRBD1|TRBV29-1|TRBJ1-1|few
TGCAGCGCTCGGGACAGGGGAACGAACACTGAAGCTTTCTTT
CSARDRGTNTEAFF
>TRBD2|TRBV4-2|TRBJ2-3|.
TGTGCCAGCAGCCAAGCCGGGGGACTAGGGGGCACAGATACGCAGTATTTT
CASSQAGGLGGTDTQYF
>TRBD1|TRBV7-3|TRBJ1-1|many
TGTGCCAGCAGCTCACAGGGGAGGGACACTGAAGCTTTCTTT
CASSSQGRDTEAFF
>.|TRBV18|TRBJ2-7|.
TGTGCCAGCTCACCCTTGCCCGACTACGAGCAGTACTTC
CASSPLPDYEQYF
>.|TRBV18|TRBJ2-6|.
TGTGCCAGCTCACCGAACCTCGGGACCTCTGGGGCCAACGTCCTGACTTTC
CASSPNLGTSGANVLTF
>TRBD2|TRBV11-2|TRBJ2-2|.
TGTGCCAGCAGCCCCCGAAGCGGGGTCAACACCGGGGAGCTGTTTTTT
CASSPRSGVNTGELFF
>TRBD2|TRBV4-3|TRBJ2-3|.
TGCGCCAGCAGCCAGGATGGACTAGCGTCTCGGGGGCAGTATTTT
CASSQDGLASRGQYF
>TRBD2|TRBV24-1|TRBJ2-1|few
TGTGCCACCAGTGAGCGGGGGGGAGGAAATGAGCAGTTCTTC
CATSERGGGNEQFF
>TRBD1|TRBV29-1|TRBJ1-4|few
TGCAGCGTTGGCACAGGGGGCACAGAAAAACTGTTTTTT
CSVGTGGTEKLFF
>TRBD1|TRBV6-1|TRBJ2-4|.
TGTGCCAGCAGTGACCACGGACAGGGGTGGTACATTCAGTACTTC
CASSDHGQGWYIQYF
>TRBD1|TRBV5-1|TRBJ2-7|few
TGCGCCAGCAGCCGGGCCGGGACAGGGGCCTACGAGCAGTACTTC
CASSRAGTGAYEQYF
>TRBD1|TRBV7-9|TRBJ1-2|.
TGTGCCAGCAGCCCTGGACCGGGACAGGGAAAAGGCTACACCTTC
CASSPGPGQGKGYTF
>TRBD1|TRBV7-9|TRBJ2-3|many
TGTGCCAGCAGCCCTTCAGGGGGCCGGACAGATACGCAGTATTTT
CASSPSGGRTDTQYF
>.|TRBV12-3/TRBV12-4|TRBJ1-1|few
TGTGCCAGCAGCCCCAGTGGCAACCTAAACACTGAAGCTTTCTTT
CASSPSGNLNTEAFF
>TRBD2|TRBV2|TRBJ2-2|.
TGTGCCAGCAGCCTAGCGGGAGGGCTGGCCGGGGAGCTGTTTTTT
CASSLAGGLAGELFF
>.|TRBV3-1|TRBJ2-7|few
TGTGCCAGCAGCCAGATTTTTTACGAGCAGTACTTC
CASSQIFYEQYF
>TRBD1|TRBV20-1|TRBJ1-2|.
TGCAGTGCTAGATCGGACAGGGAGGGACCTGGCTACACCTTC
CSARSDREGPGYTF
>TRBD2|TRBV5-6|TRBJ2-3|many
TGTGCCAGCAGTTTAGGGAGGGGCACAGATACGCAGTATTTT
CASSLGRGTDTQYF